This T cell receptor beta chain was captured by sequencing in a study of cytomegalovirus exposure and HLA in healthy donors. On the study more broadly: Some 85 million unique TCRs, all from HLA-typed donors, were included in an early release of the data. Study-wide points: A few chains linked to CMV were shown in vitro to be specific for CMV antigens.

PCR involved 60 Vbeta and 13 Jbeta primers. Repertoires were generated with immunoSEQ multiplex PCR, while TCRdb's copy carries only in-frame clones and drops some. The table records 200,000 to 300,000 clones, about 80% of them present only once. V lost 6 bases, J lost 4 bases, and 7 bases stayed unmatched. The CDR3 runs 14 residues. Germline CDR1 KGHSH, CDR2 LQKENI. Regarding this clone: Its specificity is not known.

The sample comprised PBMCs. This receptor was taken from a woman aged 40 to 55 in good health and CMV-seropositive. This chain links TRBV18 with TRBJ1-1, with 8 bases matching TRBD1. As DNA, the CDR3 is TGTGCCAGCTCCCTCGGACAGGGCGTCACTGAAGCTTTCTTT. As protein: CASSLGQGVTEAFF.